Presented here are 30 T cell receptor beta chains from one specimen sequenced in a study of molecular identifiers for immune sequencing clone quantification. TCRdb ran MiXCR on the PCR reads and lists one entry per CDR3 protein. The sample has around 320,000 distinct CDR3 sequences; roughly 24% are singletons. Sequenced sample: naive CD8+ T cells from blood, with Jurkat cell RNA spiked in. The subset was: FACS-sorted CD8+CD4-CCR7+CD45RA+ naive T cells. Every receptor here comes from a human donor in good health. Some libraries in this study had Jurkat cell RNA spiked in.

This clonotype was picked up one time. The CDR3 region has the DNA TGTGCCAACAGCTTCCTGTCTAGCGGGGGGGCAGAGACCCAGTACTTC. Protein: CANSFLSSGGAETQYF. J is TRBJ2-5 and V is TRBV5-3; 12 bases line up with TRBD2. TRBV5-3 is reported as an ORF; its role is uncertain. This CDR3 is 16 amino acids long. The trim removed 9 bases at V and 4 bases at J, leaving 13 bases unmatched.

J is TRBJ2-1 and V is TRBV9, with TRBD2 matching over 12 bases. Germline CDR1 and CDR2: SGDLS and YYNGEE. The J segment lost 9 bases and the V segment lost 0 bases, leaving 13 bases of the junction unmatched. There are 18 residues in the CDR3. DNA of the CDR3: TGTGCCAGCAGCGTAGCGTCTCTAGCGGGGGGGCGGGACGGTGAGCAGTTCTTC. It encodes CASSVASLAGGRDGEQFF.

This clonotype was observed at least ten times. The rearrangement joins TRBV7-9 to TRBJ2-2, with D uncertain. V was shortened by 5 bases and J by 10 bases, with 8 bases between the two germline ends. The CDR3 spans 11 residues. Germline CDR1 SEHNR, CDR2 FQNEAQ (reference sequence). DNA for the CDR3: TGTGCCAGCAGCCCCGGTTCGGAGCTGTTTTTT. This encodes CASSPGSELFF.

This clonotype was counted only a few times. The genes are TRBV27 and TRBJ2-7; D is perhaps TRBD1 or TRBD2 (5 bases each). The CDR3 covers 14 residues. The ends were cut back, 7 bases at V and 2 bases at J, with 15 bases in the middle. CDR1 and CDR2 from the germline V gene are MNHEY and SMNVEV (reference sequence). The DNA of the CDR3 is TGTGCCAGCACTCAGTGGCAGGGAGCCTACGAGCAGTACTTC. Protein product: CASTQWQGAYEQYF.

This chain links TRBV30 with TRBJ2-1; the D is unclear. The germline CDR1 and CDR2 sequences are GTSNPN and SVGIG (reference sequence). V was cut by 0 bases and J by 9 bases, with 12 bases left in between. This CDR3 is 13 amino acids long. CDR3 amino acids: CAWSVARRSEQFF. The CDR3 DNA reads TGTGCCTGGAGTGTAGCCAGGAGAAGTGAGCAGTTCTTC.

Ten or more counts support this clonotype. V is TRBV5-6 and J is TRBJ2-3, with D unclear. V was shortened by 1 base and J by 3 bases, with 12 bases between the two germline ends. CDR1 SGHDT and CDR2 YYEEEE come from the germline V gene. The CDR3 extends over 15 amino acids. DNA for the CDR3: TGTGCCAGCAGCTTGAGGCCTAGGGTTACAGATACGCAGTATTTT. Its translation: CASSLRPRVTDTQYF.

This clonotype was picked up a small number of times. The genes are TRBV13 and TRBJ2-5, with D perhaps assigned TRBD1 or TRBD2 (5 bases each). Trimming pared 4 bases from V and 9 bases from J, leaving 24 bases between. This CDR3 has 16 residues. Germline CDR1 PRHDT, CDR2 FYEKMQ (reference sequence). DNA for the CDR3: TGTGCCAGCAGCTCCCCAAGCCAGGGTACCCAGGAGGCCCAGTACTTC. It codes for CASSSPSQGTQEAQYF.

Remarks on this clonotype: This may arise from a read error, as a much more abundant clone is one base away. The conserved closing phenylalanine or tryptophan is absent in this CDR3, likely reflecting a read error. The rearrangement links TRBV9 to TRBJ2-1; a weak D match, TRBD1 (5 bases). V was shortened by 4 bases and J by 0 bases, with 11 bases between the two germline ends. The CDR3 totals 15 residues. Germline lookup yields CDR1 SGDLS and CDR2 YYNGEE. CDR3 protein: CASSTTGDSYNEQFS. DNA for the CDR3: TGTGCCAGCAGCACCACAGGAGACTCCTACAATGAGCAGTTCTCC.

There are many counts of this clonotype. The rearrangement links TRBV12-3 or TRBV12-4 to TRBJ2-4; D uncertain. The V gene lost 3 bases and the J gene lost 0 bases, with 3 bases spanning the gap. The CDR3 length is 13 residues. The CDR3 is CASSFGAKNIQYF. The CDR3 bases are TGTGCCAGCAGTTTCGGAGCCAAAAACATTCAGTACTTC.

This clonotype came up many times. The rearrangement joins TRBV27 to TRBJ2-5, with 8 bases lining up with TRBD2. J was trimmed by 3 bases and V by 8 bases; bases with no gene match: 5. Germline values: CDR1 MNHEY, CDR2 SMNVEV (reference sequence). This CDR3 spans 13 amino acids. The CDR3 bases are TGTGCCAGCTACGGGGGGGCGAAAGAGACCCAGTACTTC. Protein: CASYGGAKETQYF.

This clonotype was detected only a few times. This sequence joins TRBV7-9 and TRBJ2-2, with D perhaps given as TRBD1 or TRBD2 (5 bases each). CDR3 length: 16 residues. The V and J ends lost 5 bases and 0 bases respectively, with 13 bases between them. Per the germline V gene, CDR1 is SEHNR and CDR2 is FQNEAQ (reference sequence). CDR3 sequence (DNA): TGTGCCAGCAGCACTACCGGGACGCCGAACACCGGGGAGCTGTTTTTT. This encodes CASSTTGTPNTGELFF.

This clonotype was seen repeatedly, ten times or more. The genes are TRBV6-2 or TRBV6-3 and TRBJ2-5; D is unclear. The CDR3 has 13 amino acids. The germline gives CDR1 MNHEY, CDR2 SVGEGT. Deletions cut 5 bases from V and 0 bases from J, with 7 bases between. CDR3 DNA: TGTGCCAGCAGTGGAGCGTACCAAGAGACCCAGTACTTC. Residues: CASSGAYQETQYF.

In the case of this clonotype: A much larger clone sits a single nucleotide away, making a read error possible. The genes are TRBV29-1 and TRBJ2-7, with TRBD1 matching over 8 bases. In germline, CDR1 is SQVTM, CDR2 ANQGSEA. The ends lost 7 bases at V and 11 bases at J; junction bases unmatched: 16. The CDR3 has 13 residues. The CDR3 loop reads CSATNSVTGEKYF. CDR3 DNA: TGCAGCGCTACCAATAGTGTGACAGGGGAAAAGTACTTC.

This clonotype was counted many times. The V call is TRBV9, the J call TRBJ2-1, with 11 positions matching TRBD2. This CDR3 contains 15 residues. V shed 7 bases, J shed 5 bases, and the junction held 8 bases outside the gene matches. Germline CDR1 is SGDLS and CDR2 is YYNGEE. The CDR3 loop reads CASSLAGGENNEQFF. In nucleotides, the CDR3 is TGTGCCAGCTCATTAGCGGGAGGGGAAAACAATGAGCAGTTCTTC.

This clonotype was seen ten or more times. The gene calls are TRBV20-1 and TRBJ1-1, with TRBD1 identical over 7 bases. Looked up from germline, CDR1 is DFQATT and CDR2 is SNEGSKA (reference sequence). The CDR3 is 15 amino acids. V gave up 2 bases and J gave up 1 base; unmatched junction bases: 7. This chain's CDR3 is CSARIKQGTNTEAFF. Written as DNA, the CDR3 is TGCAGTGCTAGAATCAAACAGGGGACGAACACTGAAGCTTTCTTT.

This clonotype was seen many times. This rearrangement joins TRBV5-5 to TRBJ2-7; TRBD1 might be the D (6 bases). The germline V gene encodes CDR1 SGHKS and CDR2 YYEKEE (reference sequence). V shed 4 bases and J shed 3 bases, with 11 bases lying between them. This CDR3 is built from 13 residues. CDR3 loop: CASSPGQVYEQYF. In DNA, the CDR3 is TGTGCCAGCAGCCCGGGACAAGTCTACGAGCAGTACTTC.

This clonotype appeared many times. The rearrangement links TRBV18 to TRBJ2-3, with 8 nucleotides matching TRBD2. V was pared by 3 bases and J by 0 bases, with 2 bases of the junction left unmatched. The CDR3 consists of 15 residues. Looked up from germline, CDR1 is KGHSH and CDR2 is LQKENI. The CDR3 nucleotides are TGTGCCAGCTCACCTAGCGGGGCGAGCACAGATACGCAGTATTTT. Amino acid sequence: CASSPSGASTDTQYF. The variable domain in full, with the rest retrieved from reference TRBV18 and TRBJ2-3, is NAGVMQNPRHLVRRRGQEARLRCSPMKGHSHVYWYRQLPEEGLKFMVYLQKENIIDESGMPKERFSAEFPKEGPSILRIQQVVRGDSAAYFCASSPSGASTDTQYFGPGTRLTVL.

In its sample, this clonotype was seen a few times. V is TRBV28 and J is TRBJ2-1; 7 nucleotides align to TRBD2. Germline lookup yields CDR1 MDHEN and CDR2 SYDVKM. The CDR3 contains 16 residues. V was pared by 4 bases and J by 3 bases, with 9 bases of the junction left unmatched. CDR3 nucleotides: TGTGCCAGCAGTTCCCGACTAGCAGAAGTCTACAATGAGCAGTTCTTC. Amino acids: CASSSRLAEVYNEQFF. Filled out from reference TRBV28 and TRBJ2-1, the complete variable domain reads DVKVTQSSRYLVKRTGEKVFLECVQDMDHENMFWYRQDPGLGLRLIYFSYDVKMKEKGDIPEGYSVSREKKERFSLILESASTNQTSMYLCASSSRLAEVYNEQFFGPGTRLTVL.

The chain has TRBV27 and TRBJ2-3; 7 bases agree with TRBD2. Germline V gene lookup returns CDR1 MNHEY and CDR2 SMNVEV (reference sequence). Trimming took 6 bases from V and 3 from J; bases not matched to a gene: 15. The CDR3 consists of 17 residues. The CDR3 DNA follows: TGTGCCAGCAGAAGACCCTTGCGGTTGGGGGGGACAGATACGCAGTATTTT. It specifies CASRRPLRLGGTDTQYF.

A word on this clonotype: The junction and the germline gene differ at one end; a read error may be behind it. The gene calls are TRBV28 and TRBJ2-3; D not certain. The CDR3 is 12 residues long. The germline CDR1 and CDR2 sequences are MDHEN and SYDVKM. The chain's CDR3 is CARSLSSDTLYF. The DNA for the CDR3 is TGTGCCCGCAGTTTATCCTCAGATACGCTGTATTTT.

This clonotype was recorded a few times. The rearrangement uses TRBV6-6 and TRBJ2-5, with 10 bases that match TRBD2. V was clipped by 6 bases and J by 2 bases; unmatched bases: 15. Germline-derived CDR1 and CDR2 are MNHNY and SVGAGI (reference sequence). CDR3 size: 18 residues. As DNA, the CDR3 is TGTGCCAGCAGGAGCGGGAGGGCCGAAGAGCGACTACAAGAGACCCAGTACTTC. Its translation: CASRSGRAEERLQETQYF.

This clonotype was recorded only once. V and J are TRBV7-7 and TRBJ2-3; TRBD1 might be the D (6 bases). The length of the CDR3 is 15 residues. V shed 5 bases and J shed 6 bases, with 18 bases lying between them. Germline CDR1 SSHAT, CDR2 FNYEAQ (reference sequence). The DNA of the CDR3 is TGTGCCAGCAGCCCAGGGGATTACGGGGTGGATACGCAGTATTTT. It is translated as CASSPGDYGVDTQYF.

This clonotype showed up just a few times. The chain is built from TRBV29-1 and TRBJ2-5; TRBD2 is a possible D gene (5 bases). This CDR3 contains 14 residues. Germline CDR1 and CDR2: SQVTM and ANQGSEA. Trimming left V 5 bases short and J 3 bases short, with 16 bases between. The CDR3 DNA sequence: TGCAGCGTTCGTGCCGGGCGGGTAGAAGAGACCCAGTACTTC. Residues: CSVRAGRVEETQYF.

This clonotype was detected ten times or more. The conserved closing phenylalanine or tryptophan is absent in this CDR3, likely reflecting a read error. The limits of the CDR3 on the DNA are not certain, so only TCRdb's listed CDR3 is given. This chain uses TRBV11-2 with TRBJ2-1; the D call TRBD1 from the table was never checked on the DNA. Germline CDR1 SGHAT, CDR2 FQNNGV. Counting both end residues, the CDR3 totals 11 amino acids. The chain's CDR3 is CASSLEGHWLL.

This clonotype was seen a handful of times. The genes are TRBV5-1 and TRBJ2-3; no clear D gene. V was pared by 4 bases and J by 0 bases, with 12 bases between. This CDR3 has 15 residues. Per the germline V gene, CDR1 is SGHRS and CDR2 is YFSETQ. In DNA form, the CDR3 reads TGCGCCAGCAGCCCGGAACCGGTTAGCACAGATACGCAGTATTTT. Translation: CASSPEPVSTDTQYF.

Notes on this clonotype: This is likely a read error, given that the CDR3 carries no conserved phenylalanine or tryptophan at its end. The CDR3 protein is CASSPPGGPYEQYS. Written as DNA, the CDR3 is TGTGCCAGCAGCCCGCCGGGGGGACCTTACGAGCAGTACTCC. The J gene is TRBJ2-7, the V gene TRBV7-8, with TRBD2 matching 7 bases. The length of the CDR3 is 14 residues. Per germline, CDR1 SGHVS and CDR2 FQNEAQ. With 5 bases clipped from V and 4 bases from J, the junction kept 8 bases outside the gene matches.

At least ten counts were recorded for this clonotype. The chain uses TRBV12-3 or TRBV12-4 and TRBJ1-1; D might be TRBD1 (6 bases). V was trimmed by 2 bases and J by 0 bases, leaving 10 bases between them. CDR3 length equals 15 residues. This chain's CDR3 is CASSLLQGMNTEAFF. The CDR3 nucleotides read TGTGCCAGCAGTTTACTACAGGGAATGAACACTGAAGCTTTCTTT.

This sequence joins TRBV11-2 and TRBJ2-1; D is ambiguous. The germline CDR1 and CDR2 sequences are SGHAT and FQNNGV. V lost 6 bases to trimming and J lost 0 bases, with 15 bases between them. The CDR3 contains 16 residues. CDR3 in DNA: TGTGCCAGCAGTCGACGCGACCCCAGCTCCTACAATGAGCAGTTCTTC. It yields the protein CASSRRDPSSYNEQFF.

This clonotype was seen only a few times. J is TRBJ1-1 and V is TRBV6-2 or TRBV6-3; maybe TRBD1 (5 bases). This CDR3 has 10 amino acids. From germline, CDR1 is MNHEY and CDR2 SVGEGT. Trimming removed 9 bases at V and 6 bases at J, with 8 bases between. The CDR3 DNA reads TGTGCCAGTGGGGACGCTGAAGCTTTCTTT. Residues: CASGDAEAFF.

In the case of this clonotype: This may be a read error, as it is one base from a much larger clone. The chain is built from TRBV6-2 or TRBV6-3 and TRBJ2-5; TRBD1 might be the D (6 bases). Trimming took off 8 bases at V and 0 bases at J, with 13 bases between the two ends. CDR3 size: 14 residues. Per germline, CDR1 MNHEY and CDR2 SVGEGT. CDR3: CASDRDRYQETQYF. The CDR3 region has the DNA TGTGCCAGCGACCGAGACAGGTACCAAGAGACCCAGTACTTC.